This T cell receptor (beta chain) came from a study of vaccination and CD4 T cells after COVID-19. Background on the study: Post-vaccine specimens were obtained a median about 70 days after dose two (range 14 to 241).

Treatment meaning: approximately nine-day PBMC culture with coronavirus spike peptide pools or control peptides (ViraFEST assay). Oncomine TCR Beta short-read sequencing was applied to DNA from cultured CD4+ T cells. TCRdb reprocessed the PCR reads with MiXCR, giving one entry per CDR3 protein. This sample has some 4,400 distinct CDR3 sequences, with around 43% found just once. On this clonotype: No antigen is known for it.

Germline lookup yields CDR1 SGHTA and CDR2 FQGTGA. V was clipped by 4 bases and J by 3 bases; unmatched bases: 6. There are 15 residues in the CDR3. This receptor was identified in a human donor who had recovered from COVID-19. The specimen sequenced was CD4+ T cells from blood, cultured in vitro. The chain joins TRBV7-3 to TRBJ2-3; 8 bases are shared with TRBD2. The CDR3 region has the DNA TGTGCCAGCAGCTCCGGGACTAGTAGGACAGATACGCAGTATTTT. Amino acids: CASSSGTSRTDTQYF.